Sequencing of this TCR beta chain was carried out in a study of blood T cell repertoires in COVID-19. For the study at large: COVID-19 samples, acute and convalescent, were from the United States, Italy and Spain. T cells, B-cell-depleted T cells, or PBMCs supplied cDNA or gDNA.

In the source study's methods: Nucleated cell counts were estimated from reference gene primer amplification. Clones were sequenced by immunoSEQ multiplex PCR, and TCRdb holds only the in-frame ones, with some missing. V and J calls and clone size are given by that table; D and trimming were obtained from the DNA. The repertoire holds about 170,000 clones, with around 83% as singletons. CDR1 and CDR2 from the germline V gene are SGHVS and FQNEAQ. This CDR3 comprises 14 residues. Losses at the gene ends were 5 bases for V and 6 bases for J; bases not matched to a gene: 7. The origin of this receptor is a woman older than 75 in a cohort sampled during active or convalescent COVID-19. Sequences were obtained from peripheral blood. The chain recombines TRBV7-8 with TRBJ1-2; 9 bases line up with TRBD1. CDR3 sequence reads: CASSQLGTGHGYTF. CDR3 nucleotide sequence: TGTGCCAGCAGCCAATTGGGGACAGGGCATGGCTACACCTTC.